The present entry profiles one T cell receptor beta chain with its context. Clones were sequenced by immunoSEQ multiplex PCR, and TCRdb holds only the in-frame ones, with some missing. The table has about 260,000 clones, 88% seen once. CDR1 and CDR2 (germline): SGHDT, YYEEEE. This CDR3 is 19 amino acids long. The trim removed 4 bases at V and 1 base at J, leaving 12 bases unmatched. This sample is drawn from a study of blood T cell repertoires in COVID-19. V and J are TRBV5-6 and TRBJ2-3; 13 bases map to TRBD2. Sequenced material: peripheral blood. This sequence was found in a man between 60 and 75 years old who had recovered from COVID-19. CDR3 sequence: CASSTRLGTSGVGTDTQYF. In DNA form, the CDR3 reads TGTGCCAGCAGCACCCGTTTGGGGACTAGCGGGGTGGGCACAGATACGCAGTATTTT.